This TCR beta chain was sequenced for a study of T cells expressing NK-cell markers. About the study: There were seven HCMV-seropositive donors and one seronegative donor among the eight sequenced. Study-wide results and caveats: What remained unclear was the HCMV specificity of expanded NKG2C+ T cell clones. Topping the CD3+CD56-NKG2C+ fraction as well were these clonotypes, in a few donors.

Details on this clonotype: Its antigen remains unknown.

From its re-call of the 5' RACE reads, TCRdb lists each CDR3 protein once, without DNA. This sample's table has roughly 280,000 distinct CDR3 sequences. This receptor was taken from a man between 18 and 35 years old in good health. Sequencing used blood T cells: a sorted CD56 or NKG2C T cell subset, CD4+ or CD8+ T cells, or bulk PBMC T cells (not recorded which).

The CDR3 loop reads CSAREDRGFNQPQHF. The chain links TRBV20-1 to TRBJ1-5; with no DNA, the TCRdb D assignment of TRBD1 cannot be verified. CDR3 length: 15 residues. The germline CDR1 and CDR2 sequences are DFQATT and SNEGSKA (reference sequence).